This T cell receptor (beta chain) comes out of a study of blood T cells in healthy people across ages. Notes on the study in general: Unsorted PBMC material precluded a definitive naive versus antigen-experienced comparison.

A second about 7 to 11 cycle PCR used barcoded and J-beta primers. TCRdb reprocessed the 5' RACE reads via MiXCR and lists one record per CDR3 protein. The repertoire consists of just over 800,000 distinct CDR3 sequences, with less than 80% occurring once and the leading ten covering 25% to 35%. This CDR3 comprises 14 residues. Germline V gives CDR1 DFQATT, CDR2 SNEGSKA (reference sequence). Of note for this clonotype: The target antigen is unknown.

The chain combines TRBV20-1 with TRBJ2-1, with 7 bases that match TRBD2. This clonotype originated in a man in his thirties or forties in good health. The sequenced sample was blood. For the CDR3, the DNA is TGCGGTTTGTCTTCCGGGGGGAGCTACAATGAGCAGTTCTTC. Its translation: CGLSSGGSYNEQFF.